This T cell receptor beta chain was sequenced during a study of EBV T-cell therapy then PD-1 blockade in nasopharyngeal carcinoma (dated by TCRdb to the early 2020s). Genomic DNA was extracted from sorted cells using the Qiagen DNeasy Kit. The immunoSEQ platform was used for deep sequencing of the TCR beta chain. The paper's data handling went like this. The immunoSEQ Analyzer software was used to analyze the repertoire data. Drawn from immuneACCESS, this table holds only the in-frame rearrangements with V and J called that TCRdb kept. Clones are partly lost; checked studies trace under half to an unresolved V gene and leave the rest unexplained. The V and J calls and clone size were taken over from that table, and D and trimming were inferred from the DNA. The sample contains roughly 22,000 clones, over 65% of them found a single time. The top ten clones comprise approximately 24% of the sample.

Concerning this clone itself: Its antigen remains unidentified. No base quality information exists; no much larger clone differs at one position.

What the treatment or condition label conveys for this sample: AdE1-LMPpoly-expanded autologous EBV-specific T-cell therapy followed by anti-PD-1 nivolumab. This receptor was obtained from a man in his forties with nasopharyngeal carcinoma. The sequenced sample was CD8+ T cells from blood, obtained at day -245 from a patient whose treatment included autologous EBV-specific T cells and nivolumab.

Read as DNA, the sequence is TGTGCCAGCAGGAAGGGTGCTGGGGAGCAGTACTTC. Its amino acids are CASRKGAGEQYF. This sequence uses TRBV5-8 and TRBJ2-7, with the D gene too uncertain to name. The CDR3 measures 12 amino acids from cysteine to phenylalanine. Left in the record is the CDR3 DNA by itself, 36 bases read in frame from the first base. Via the germline V gene, CDR1 is SGHTS and CDR2 YDEGEE. Between the V and J ends, shortened by 5 bases and 7 bases respectively, the junction contains 13 bases. This CDR3, with the reference TRBV5-8 and TRBJ2-7 proteins standing in past its ends, gives the full variable domain EAGVTQSPTHLIKTRGQQATLRCSPISGHTSVYWYQQALGLGLQFLLWYDEGEERNRGNFPPRFSGRQFPNYSSELNVNALELEDSALYLCASRKGAGEQYFGPGTRLTVT.